These 2 T cell receptor beta chains share one sample of origin, sequenced in a study of sequential checkpoint blockade in melanoma. Clones were sequenced by immunoSEQ multiplex PCR, and TCRdb holds only the in-frame ones, with some missing. The sample lists about 7,900 clones, 23% occurring once. The treatment was: randomized to nivolumab then ipilimumab (arm A) or the reverse (arm B). This sample comprised tumor tissue (inferred from file names), obtained from a patient given nivolumab and ipilimumab in sequence. All receptors derive from a human donor with melanoma.

The J gene is TRBJ2-7, the V gene TRBV1; the table names TRBD1, a call not compared with the DNA. TRBV1 is reported as a pseudogene. The CDR3 covers 16 residues. The CDR3 reads CASSQGGGTNSYEQYF. CDR3 nucleotide sequence: TGCGCCAGCAGCCAAGGAGGGGGAACCAACTCCTACGAGCAGTACTTC.

The chain combines TRBV14 with TRBJ2-5; the D is unclear. The CDR3 extends over 16 amino acids. CDR1 is SGHDN, CDR2 FVKESK, per germline. The germline V and J ends were trimmed by 0 bases and 1 base, with 12 bases remaining between them. The CDR3 spells CASSQDRHTLQETQYF. The DNA for the CDR3 is TGTGCCAGCAGCCAAGATCGGCACACCCTCCAAGAGACCCAGTACTTC.